The sequence of this T cell receptor (beta chain) was determined in a study of blood T cell repertoires in COVID-19. Produced via immunoSEQ multiplex PCR; TCRdb's table is partial and in-frame only. The table lists roughly 70,000 clones, about 91% of them singletons. CDR1 is SGDLS and CDR2 is YYNGEE in the germline V gene. The CDR3 is 16 amino acids. V was cut by 0 bases and J by 2 bases, with 12 bases left in between. This receptor was identified in a human donor with active COVID-19. The donor label of this sample is uncertain. Material: peripheral blood. This chain connects TRBV9 to TRBJ1-5, with D unresolved. The CDR3 protein is CASSVGGVRGNQPQHF. The CDR3, as DNA: TGTGCCAGCAGCGTAGGCGGCGTGAGGGGCAATCAGCCCCAGCATTTT.